The source of this T cell receptor beta chain is a study of regulatory T cells in long-lasting Graves disease. V lost 5 bases and J lost 3, with 7 bases in between. CDR1 and CDR2 from the germline V gene are SEHNR and FQNEAQ (reference sequence). The CDR3 consists of 13 residues. Time point specified: persistent/refractory GD, antithyroid drugs over 5 years with positive TRAb. Extracted PBMC RNA gave rise to the TCR library. Peripheral blood, at about 8.9 milliliters, went into EDTA tubes. A note on this clonotype: The antigen remains unidentified.

General study findings and limits: Sample size was small, which may have lowered accuracy.

Combining iRepertoire HTBI primers with Arm-PCR of CDR3 regions, the authors built TCR beta libraries. TCRdb redid the calling of the multiplex PCR reads with MiXCR, one entry per CDR3 protein. The sample comprises around 430,000 distinct CDR3 sequences, about 20% of which are singletons, and over 10% rests with the top ten. This material consisted of peripheral blood mononuclear cells (PBMCs), taken when the disease was refractory, from a patient treated with antithyroid drugs. The J gene is TRBJ2-2, the V gene TRBV7-9, with D hard to call. The receptor comes from a female donor with Graves disease. CDR3 DNA: TGTGCCAGCAGCACATTGGACACCGGGGAGCTGTTTTTT. Protein: CASSTLDTGELFF.